One sample yielded the 16 T cell receptor beta chains listed below, sequenced in a study of CD8 T cells in ankylosing spondylitis. One entry per CDR3 protein results from TCRdb running MiXCR on the 5' RACE reads. The sample records about 200,000 distinct CDR3 sequences, around 13% being singletons. Sequencing was carried out using blood, either unsorted or a sorted T cell fraction (not recorded which). The receptors come from a male donor with ankylosing spondylitis or in good health (not recorded which).

This clonotype has more than one count but fewer than ten. The J gene is TRBJ1-4, the V gene TRBV27; no clear D. The CDR3 has 15 residues. V shed 3 bases and J shed 8 bases, with 16 bases lying between them. CDR1 and CDR2 from the germline V gene are MNHEY and SMNVEV (reference sequence). The DNA for the CDR3 is TGTGCCAGCAGTTTCCTTCCACCCGGAGGCGAAAAACTGTTTTTT. It yields the protein CASSFLPPGGEKLFF.

In its sample, this clonotype was seen many times. The chain uses TRBV27 and TRBJ2-2; TRBD2 aligns across 8 bases. Germline V CDR1 and CDR2: MNHEY, SMNVEV (reference sequence). Germline trimming cut 2 bases from V and 6 bases from J; bases unmatched to any gene: 5. This CDR3 has 15 residues. CDR3 sequence reads: CASSLNGGAPGELFF. The CDR3 DNA is TGTGCCAGCAGTTTAAACGGGGGGGCCCCCGGGGAGCTGTTTTTT.

V is TRBV11-2 and J is TRBJ2-1; D gene ambiguous. V was cut by 1 base and J by 8 bases, with 9 bases left in between. Germline-derived CDR1 and CDR2 are SGHAT and FQNNGV. This CDR3 has 13 amino acids. CDR3 region: CASSLVSPDEQFF. In DNA form, the CDR3 reads TGTGCCAGCAGCTTAGTGTCTCCTGATGAGCAGTTCTTC. The whole variable domain, filled in from reference TRBV11-2 and TRBJ2-1, reads EAGVAQSPRYKIIEKRQSVAFWCNPISGHATLYWYQQILGQGPKLLIQFQNNGVVDDSQLPKDRFSAERLKGVDSTLKIQPAKLEDSAVYLCASSLVSPDEQFFGPGTRLTVL.

At least ten counts were recorded for this clonotype. The chain recombines TRBV11-1 with TRBJ2-1, with TRBD2 matching 7 bases. CDR1 SGHAT and CDR2 FQDESV come from the germline V gene (reference sequence). This CDR3 is built from 16 residues. V was pared by 4 bases and J by 3 bases, with 9 bases of the junction left unmatched. Written as DNA, the CDR3 is TGTGCCAGCAGCTGGCCAAGGGCTAGCGGCTACAATGAGCAGTTCTTC. It codes for CASSWPRASGYNEQFF.

The chain joins TRBV7-9 to TRBJ2-7, with D tentatively TRBD2 (6 bases). V was pared by 1 base and J by 3 bases, with 7 bases between. CDR3 length: 13 residues. Germline V gives CDR1 SEHNR, CDR2 FQNEAQ (reference sequence). The CDR3, as DNA: TGTGCCAGCAGCTTAGACGGGGGCTACGAGCAGTACTTC. Its protein is CASSLDGGYEQYF.

There are a few counts of this clonotype. The chain carries TRBV4-1 and TRBJ2-3; maybe TRBD1 (6 bases). Trimming stripped 1 base from V and 6 bases from J, with 11 bases between. Looked up from germline, CDR1 is MGHRA and CDR2 is YSYEKL. The length of the CDR3 is 14 residues. CDR3 DNA: TGCGCCAGCAGCCAAGCGGCTCAGGGGGATACGCAGTATTTT. It specifies CASSQAAQGDTQYF.

A few counts support this clonotype. V is TRBV5-1 and J is TRBJ2-7; tentative D call: TRBD2 (6 bases). The CDR3 loop spans 15 amino acids. The germline gives CDR1 SGHRS, CDR2 YFSETQ. V lost 0 bases and J 2 bases, leaving 12 bases between the germline ends. CDR3: CASSLAGDGPYEQYF. Written as DNA, the CDR3 is TGCGCCAGCAGCTTGGCGGGGGACGGGCCCTACGAGCAGTACTTC.

The genes are TRBV5-1 and TRBJ1-5; TRBD1 matches 9 bases. Trimming removed 4 bases from V and 6 bases from J; junction bases left unmatched: 5. CDR1 is SGHRS, CDR2 YFSETQ, per germline. The CDR3 has 14 amino acids. CDR3 sequence reads: CASSETGGGQPQHF. The CDR3 DNA follows: TGCGCCAGCAGCGAGACAGGGGGGGGTCAGCCCCAGCATTTT. Using reference TRBV5-1 and TRBJ1-5 for the parts outside the CDR3, the full variable domain is KAGVTQTPRYLIKTRGQQVTLSCSPISGHRSVSWYQQTPGQGLQFLFEYFSETQRNKGNFPGRFSGRQFSNSRSEMNVSTLELGDSALYLCASSETGGGQPQHFGDGTRLSIL.

This clonotype was picked up many times. V usage is TRBV29-1 and J usage is TRBJ1-1; no definite D call. Trimming removed 6 bases from V and 5 bases from J, with 7 bases in between. The CDR3 contains 10 residues. Germline CDR1 reads SQVTM; CDR2 reads ANQGSEA. CDR3 region: CSVGGTEAFF. The CDR3, as DNA: TGCAGCGTCGGTGGGACTGAAGCTTTCTTT.

At least ten counts were recorded for this clonotype. V gene TRBV11-3 combines with J gene TRBJ1-1; the D is unclear. Germline V gene lookup returns CDR1 SGHNT and CDR2 YENEEA. The ends were cut back, 5 bases at V and 1 base at J, with 14 bases in the middle. This CDR3 contains 15 residues. This CDR3 reads CASSPPGGENTEAFF. The CDR3 DNA reads as TGTGCCAGCAGCCCCCCGGGAGGAGAGAACACTGAAGCTTTCTTT.

The rearrangement uses TRBV11-1 and TRBJ2-1, with TRBD2 matching 7 bases. Germline V lookup: CDR1 SGHAT, CDR2 FQDESV (reference sequence). The CDR3 has 18 amino acids. After removal of 5 bases from V and 2 bases from J, the junction contained 15 bases not matched to a gene. The CDR3 bases are TGTGCCAGCAGCCCACCCCCTATCGCGGGAGCGACCTACAATGAGCAGTTCTTC. It codes for CASSPPPIAGATYNEQFF.

V and J are TRBV29-1 and TRBJ2-3; 9 bases fit TRBD2. The CDR3 runs to 14 residues. Per the germline V gene, CDR1 is SQVTM and CDR2 is ANQGSEA. V shed 0 bases and J 9 bases; nucleotides not matched to a gene: 7. The CDR3 spells CSVEDRGGELTQYF. The DNA of the CDR3 is TGCAGCGTTGAAGATCGCGGGGGGGAGCTAACGCAGTATTTT.

This clonotype was found many times. V gene TRBV9 combines with J gene TRBJ1-1; no clear D. The CDR3 has 11 residues. Germline V lookup: CDR1 SGDLS, CDR2 YYNGEE. Trimming took 3 bases from V and 6 from J, leaving 6 bases between them. This CDR3 reads CASSAGPEAFF. In DNA form, the CDR3 reads TGTGCCAGCAGCGCCGGCCCTGAAGCTTTCTTT.

This clonotype was detected a few times. CDR3 region: CASGERGNHYEQYF. The CDR3 DNA follows: TGTGCCAGCGGGGAGAGGGGAAACCACTACGAGCAGTACTTC. The genes are TRBV7-9 and TRBJ2-7, with D perhaps TRBD1 or TRBD2 (5 bases each). Germline CDR1 and CDR2: SEHNR and FQNEAQ (reference sequence). The length of the CDR3 is 14 residues. The germline V and J ends were trimmed by 8 bases and 3 bases, with 17 bases remaining between them.

This clonotype was counted at least ten times. V is TRBV13 and J is TRBJ2-2; possibly TRBD1 for D (6 bases). This CDR3 region has 13 residues. From germline, CDR1 is PRHDT and CDR2 FYEKMQ (reference sequence). Trimming left V 6 bases short and J 7 bases short, with 12 bases between. CDR3 loop: CASSFTGNGELFF. The CDR3, as DNA: TGTGCCAGCAGTTTTACAGGGAACGGGGAGCTGTTTTTT.

This clonotype occurred many times. The chain joins TRBV14 to TRBJ2-2; D is perhaps TRBD1 (6 bases). The CDR3 loop spans 12 amino acids. The V end lost 10 bases, the J end lost 7 bases, and 13 bases lay between the germline ends. Germline values: CDR1 SGHDN, CDR2 FVKESK. DNA for the CDR3: TGTGCCACCAGGGGAACCCACGGGGAGCTGTTTTTT. Translating gives CATRGTHGELFF.